This TCR beta chain was identified during a study of graft-versus-host responses after intestinal transplantation. The CDR3 extends over 17 amino acids. The V gene's germline CDR1 is SGHNT and CDR2 YYREEE (reference sequence). V shed 1 base and J 6 bases; nucleotides not matched to a gene: 12. The protocol was immunoSEQ multiplex PCR, while the TCRdb copy is restricted to in-frame clones and leaves out a portion. This sample has approximately 89,000 clones, with 90% found just once. The material was PBMCs, obtained 450 to 480 days after intestinal transplant. The sequence derives from a human patient who received an intestinal transplant, so some T cells may come from the graft donor. This chain links TRBV5-4 with TRBJ1-5, with 8 bases that match TRBD1. CDR3 residues: CASSLFGQGFTGQPQHF. Written as DNA, the CDR3 is TGTGCCAGCAGCTTGTTTGGACAGGGTTTTACTGGTCAGCCCCAGCATTTT. Complete variable domain (other parts from reference TRBV5-4 and TRBJ1-5): ETGVTQSPTHLIKTRGQQVTLRCSSQSGHNTVSWYQQALGQGPQFIFQYYREEENGRGNFPPRFSGLQFPNYSSELNVNALELDDSALYLCASSLFGQGFTGQPQHFGDGTRLSIL.